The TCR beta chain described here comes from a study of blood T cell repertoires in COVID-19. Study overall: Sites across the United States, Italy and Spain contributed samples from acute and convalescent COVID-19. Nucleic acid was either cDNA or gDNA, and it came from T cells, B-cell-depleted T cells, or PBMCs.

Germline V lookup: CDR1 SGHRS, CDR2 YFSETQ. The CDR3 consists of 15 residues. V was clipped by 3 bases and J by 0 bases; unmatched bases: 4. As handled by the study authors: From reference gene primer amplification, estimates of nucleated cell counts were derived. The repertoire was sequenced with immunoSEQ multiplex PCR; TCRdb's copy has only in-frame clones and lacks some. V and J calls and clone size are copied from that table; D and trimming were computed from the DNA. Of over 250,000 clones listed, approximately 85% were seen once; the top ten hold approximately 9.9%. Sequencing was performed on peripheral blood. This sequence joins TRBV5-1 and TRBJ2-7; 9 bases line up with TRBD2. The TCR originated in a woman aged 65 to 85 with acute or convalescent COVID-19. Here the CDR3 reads CASSSIAGASYEQYF. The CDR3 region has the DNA TGCGCCAGCAGCTCCATAGCGGGGGCCTCCTACGAGCAGTACTTC.